This entry lists 6 T cell receptor beta chains sequenced from one sample in a study of response to subunit inactivated influenza vaccine. TCRdb reanalysed the RT-PCR reads using MiXCR and keeps one entry per CDR3 protein. The sample lists 860,000 or so distinct CDR3 sequences, approximately 21% occurring once. Source: PBMCs from blood, taken more than 4 days after vaccination. These receptors all come from a man in his fifties who received an inactivated influenza vaccine.

This clonotype showed up just a few times. V gene TRBV2 combines with J gene TRBJ2-7; D gene ambiguous. The CDR3 contains 13 residues. Trimming removed 2 bases from V and 5 bases from J, with 10 bases in between. Germline V gene data show CDR1 as SNHLY and CDR2 as FYNNEI. CDR3 DNA sequence: TGTGCCAGCAGTGAAATCGGTGGGGACGAGCAGTACTTC. Amino acid sequence: CASSEIGGDEQYF.

The gene calls are TRBV20-1 and TRBJ2-5, with TRBD2 identical over 11 bases. V gave up 7 bases and J gave up 4 bases; unmatched junction bases: 8. The CDR3 length is 14 residues. CDR1 and CDR2 from the germline V gene are DFQATT and SNEGSKA (reference sequence). The CDR3 DNA follows: TGCAGTGACCATAGCGGGAGGGCCGGAGAGACCCAGTACTTC. As protein: CSDHSGRAGETQYF.

This clonotype was recorded a few times. The chain is built from TRBV9 and TRBJ2-1; 8 bases map to TRBD1. Trimming cost V 3 bases and J 10 bases; bases outside gene matches: 3. The CDR3 consists of 12 residues. CDR1 and CDR2 (germline): SGDLS, YYNGEE. CDR3 amino acids: CASSAGGWEQFF. CDR3 bases: TGTGCCAGCAGCGCAGGGGGCTGGGAGCAGTTCTTC.

This clonotype appeared a few times. This chain joins TRBV15 and TRBJ2-3; D is perhaps TRBD1 or TRBD2 (6 bases each). Trimming took off 2 bases at V and 4 bases at J, with 13 bases between the two ends. This CDR3 comprises 15 residues. Germline CDR1 LNHNV, CDR2 YYDKDF (reference sequence). The CDR3 nucleotides are TGTGCCACCAGCAGACTAGGGGGGAGTGCAGATACGCAGTATTTT. Amino acid sequence: CATSRLGGSADTQYF.

The chain recombines TRBV20-1 with TRBJ2-2, with 9 bases fitting TRBD2. From germline, CDR1 is DFQATT and CDR2 SNEGSKA (reference sequence). The CDR3 is made up of 15 amino acids. The V and J ends lost 3 bases and 4 bases, in that order; junction bases with no gene match: 6. CDR3 sequence reads: CSASKAGGATGELFF. CDR3 nucleotide sequence: TGCAGTGCTAGCAAAGCGGGAGGTGCCACCGGGGAGCTGTTTTTT.

The CDR3 DNA follows: TGTGCCAGCAGTTCTGACTGGAGGAATGAGCAGTTCTTC. Amino acid sequence: CASSSDWRNEQFF. This rearrangement joins TRBV28 to TRBJ2-1; D is possibly TRBD2 (5 bases). The germline V gene has CDR1 MDHEN and CDR2 SYDVKM. The CDR3 is made up of 13 amino acids. V gave up 4 bases and J gave up 7 bases, with 11 bases separating them.